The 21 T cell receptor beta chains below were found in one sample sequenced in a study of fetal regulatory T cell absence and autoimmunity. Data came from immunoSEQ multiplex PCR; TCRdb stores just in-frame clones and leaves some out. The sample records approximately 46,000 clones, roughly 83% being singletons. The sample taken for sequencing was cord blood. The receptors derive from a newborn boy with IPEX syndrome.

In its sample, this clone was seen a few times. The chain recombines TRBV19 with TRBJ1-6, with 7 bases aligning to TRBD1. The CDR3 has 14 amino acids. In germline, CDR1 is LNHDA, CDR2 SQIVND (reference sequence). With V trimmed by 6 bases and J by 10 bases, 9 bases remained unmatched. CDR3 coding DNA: TGTGCCAGTAGCATCGACAGGGTAGACTCACCCCTCCACTTT. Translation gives CASSIDRVDSPLHF.

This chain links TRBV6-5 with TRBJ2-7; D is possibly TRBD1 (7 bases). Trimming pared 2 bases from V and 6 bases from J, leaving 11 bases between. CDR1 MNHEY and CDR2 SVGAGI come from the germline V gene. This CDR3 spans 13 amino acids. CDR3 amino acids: CASSYAGGSEQYF. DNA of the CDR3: TGTGCCAGCAGTTACGCAGGGGGGAGCGAGCAGTACTTC.

CDR3 coding DNA: TGTGCCAGTAGTATAGTGGTAATAGCTTATGGGTCAGGGGCGGAGACCCAGTACTTC. This encodes CASSIVVIAYGSGAETQYF. The gene calls are TRBV19 and TRBJ2-5; maybe TRBD1 (6 bases). The germline CDR1 and CDR2 sequences are LNHDA and SQIVND (reference sequence). Trimming stripped 1 base from V and 5 bases from J, with 26 bases between. CDR3 length: 19 amino acids.

The CDR3 here is CASSLQRVHGTDTQYF. The CDR3 DNA is TGTGCCAGCAGCCTCCAGCGGGTGCATGGCACAGATACGCAGTATTTT. The chain joins TRBV11-2 to TRBJ2-3; D may be TRBD2 (6 bases). The germline CDR1 and CDR2 sequences are SGHAT and FQNNGV. The CDR3 has 16 amino acids. V lost 5 bases to trimming and J lost 1 base, with 16 bases between them.

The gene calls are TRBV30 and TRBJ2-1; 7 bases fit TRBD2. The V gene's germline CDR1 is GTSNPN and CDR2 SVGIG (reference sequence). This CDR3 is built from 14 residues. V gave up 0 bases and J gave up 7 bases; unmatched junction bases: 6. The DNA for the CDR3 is TGTGCCTGGAGTGTAAGGTGGGGGGGAAATGAGCAGTTCTTC. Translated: CAWSVRWGGNEQFF.

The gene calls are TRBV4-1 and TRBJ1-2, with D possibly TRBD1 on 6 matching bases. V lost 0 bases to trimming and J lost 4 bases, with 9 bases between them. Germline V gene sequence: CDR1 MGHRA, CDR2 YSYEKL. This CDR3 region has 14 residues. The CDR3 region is CASSQDRGVYGYTF. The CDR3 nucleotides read TGCGCCAGCAGCCAAGACAGGGGAGTCTATGGCTACACCTTC.

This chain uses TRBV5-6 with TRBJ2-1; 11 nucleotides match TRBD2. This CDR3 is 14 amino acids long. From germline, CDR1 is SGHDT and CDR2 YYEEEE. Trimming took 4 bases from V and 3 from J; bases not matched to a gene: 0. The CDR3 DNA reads TGTGCCAGCAGCGGACTAGCGGGCTACAATGAGCAGTTCTTC. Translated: CASSGLAGYNEQFF.

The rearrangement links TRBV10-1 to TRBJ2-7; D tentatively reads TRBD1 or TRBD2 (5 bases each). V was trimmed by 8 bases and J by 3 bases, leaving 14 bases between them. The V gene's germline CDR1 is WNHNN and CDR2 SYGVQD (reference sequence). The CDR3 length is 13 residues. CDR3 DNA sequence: TGCGCCAGCGGAGGACAAGGCCTCTACGAGCAGTACTTC. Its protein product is CASGGQGLYEQYF.

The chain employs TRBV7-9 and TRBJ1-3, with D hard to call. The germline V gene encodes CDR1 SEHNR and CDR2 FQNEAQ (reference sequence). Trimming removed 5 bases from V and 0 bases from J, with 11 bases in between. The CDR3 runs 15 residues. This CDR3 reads CASSPHPRSGNTIYF. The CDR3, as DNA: TGTGCCAGCAGCCCCCATCCGCGCTCTGGAAACACCATATATTTT.

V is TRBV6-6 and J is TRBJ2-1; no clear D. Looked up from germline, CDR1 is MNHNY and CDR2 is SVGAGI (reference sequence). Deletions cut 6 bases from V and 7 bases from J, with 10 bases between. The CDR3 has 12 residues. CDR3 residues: CASRPAGNEQFF. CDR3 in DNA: TGTGCCAGCAGACCCGCCGGGAATGAGCAGTTCTTC.

CDR3 DNA: TGTGCCAGCAGGTCATACACAGGGGAAGAGACCCAGTACTTC. It codes for CASRSYTGEETQYF. J is TRBJ2-5 and V is TRBV7-9; 7 bases fit TRBD1. Germline loops: CDR1 SEHNR, CDR2 FQNEAQ (reference sequence). V shed 6 bases, J shed 3 bases, and the junction held 7 bases outside the gene matches. There are 14 residues in the CDR3.

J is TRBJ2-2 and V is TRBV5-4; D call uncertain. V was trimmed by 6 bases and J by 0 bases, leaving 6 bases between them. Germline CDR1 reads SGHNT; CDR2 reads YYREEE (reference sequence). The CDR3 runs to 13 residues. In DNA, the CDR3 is TGTGCCAGCACCCAAACGAACACCGGGGAGCTGTTTTTT. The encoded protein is CASTQTNTGELFF.

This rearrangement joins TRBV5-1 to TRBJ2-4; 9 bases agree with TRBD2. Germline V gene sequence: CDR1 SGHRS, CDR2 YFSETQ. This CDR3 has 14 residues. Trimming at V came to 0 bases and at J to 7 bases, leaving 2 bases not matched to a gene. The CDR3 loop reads CASSLGGRGNIQYF. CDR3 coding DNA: TGCGCCAGCAGCTTGGGCGGGAGGGGGAACATTCAGTACTTC. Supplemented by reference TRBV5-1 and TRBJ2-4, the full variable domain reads KAGVTQTPRYLIKTRGQQVTLSCSPISGHRSVSWYQQTPGQGLQFLFEYFSETQRNKGNFPGRFSGRQFSNSRSEMNVSTLELGDSALYLCASSLGGRGNIQYFGAGTRLSVL.

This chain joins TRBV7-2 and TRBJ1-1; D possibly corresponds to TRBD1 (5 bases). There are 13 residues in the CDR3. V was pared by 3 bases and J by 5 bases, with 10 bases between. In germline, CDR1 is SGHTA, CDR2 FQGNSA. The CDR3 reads CASSFMGETEAFF. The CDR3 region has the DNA TGTGCCAGCAGCTTTATGGGGGAGACTGAAGCTTTCTTT.

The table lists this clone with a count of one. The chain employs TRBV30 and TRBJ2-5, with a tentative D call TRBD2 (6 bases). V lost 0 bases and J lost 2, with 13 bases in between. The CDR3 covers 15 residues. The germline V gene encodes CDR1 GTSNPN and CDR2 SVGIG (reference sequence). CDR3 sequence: CAWSVIGGVQETQYF. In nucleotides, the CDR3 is TGTGCCTGGAGTGTAATCGGCGGGGTGCAAGAGACCCAGTACTTC. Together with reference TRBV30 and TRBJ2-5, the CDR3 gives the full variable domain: SQTIHQWPATLVQPVGSPLSLECTVEGTSNPNLYWYRQAAGRGLQLLFYSVGIGQISSEVPQNLSASRPQDRQFILSSKKLLLSDSGFYLCAWSVIGGVQETQYFGPGTRLLVL.

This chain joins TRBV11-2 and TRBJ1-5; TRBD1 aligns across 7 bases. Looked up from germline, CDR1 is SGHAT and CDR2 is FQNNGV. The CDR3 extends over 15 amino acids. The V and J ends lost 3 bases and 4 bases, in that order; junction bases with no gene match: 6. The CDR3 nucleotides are TGTGCCAGCAGCTTGGTCCAGGGGGAAAATCAGCCCCAGCATTTT. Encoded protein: CASSLVQGENQPQHF. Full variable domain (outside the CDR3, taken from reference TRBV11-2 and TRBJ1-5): EAGVAQSPRYKIIEKRQSVAFWCNPISGHATLYWYQQILGQGPKLLIQFQNNGVVDDSQLPKDRFSAERLKGVDSTLKIQPAKLEDSAVYLCASSLVQGENQPQHFGDGTRLSIL.

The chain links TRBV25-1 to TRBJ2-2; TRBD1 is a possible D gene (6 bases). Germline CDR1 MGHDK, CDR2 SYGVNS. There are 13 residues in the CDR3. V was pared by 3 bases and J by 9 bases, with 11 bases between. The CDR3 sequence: CASSDCRGWELFF. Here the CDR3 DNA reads TGTGCCAGCAGTGATTGCAGGGGCTGGGAGCTGTTTTTT.

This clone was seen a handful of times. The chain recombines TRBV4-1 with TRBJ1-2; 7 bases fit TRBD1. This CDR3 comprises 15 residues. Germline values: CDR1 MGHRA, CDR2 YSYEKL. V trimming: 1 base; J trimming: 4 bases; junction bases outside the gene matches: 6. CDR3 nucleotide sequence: TGCGCCAGCAGCCAAGGGGGCTCAGGGGGCTATGGCTACACCTTC. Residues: CASSQGGSGGYGYTF.

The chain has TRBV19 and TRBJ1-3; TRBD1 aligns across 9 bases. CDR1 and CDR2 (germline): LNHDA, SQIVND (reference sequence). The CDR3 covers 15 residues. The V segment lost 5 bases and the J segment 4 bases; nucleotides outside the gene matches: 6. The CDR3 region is CASSPQGARGNTIYF. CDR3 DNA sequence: TGTGCCAGTAGTCCACAGGGGGCGCGGGGAAACACCATATATTTT. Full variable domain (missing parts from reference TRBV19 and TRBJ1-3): DGGITQSPKYLFRKEGQNVTLSCEQNLNHDAMYWYRQDPGQGLRLIYYSQIVNDFQKGDIAEGYSVSREKKESFPLTVTSAQKNPTAFYLCASSPQGARGNTIYFGEGSWLTVV.

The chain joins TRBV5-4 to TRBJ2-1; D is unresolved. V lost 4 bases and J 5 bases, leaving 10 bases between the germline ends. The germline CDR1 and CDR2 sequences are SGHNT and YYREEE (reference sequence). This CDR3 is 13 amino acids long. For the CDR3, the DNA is TGTGCCAGCAGCGACCCTAGGAACAATGAGCAGTTCTTC. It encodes CASSDPRNNEQFF. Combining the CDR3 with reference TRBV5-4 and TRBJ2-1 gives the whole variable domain ETGVTQSPTHLIKTRGQQVTLRCSSQSGHNTVSWYQQALGQGPQFIFQYYREEENGRGNFPPRFSGLQFPNYSSELNVNALELDDSALYLCASSDPRNNEQFFGPGTRLTVL.

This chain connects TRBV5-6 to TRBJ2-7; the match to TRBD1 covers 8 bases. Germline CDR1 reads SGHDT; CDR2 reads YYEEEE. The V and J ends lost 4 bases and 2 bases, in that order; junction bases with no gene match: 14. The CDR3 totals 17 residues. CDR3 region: CASSRPQGTGSPYEQYF. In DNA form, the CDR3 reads TGTGCCAGCAGCCGCCCGCAAGGGACAGGCTCGCCCTACGAGCAGTACTTC.